These 18 T cell receptor beta chains were sequenced from one sample in a study of blood T cell repertoires in COVID-19. Using immunoSEQ multiplex PCR, the repertoire was profiled, and TCRdb retains in-frame clones only, with some absent. Of about 99,000 clones listed, roughly 79% are singletons. What was sequenced was peripheral blood. Receptor source: a man older than 75 with COVID-19, enrolled during active disease.

This chain links TRBV18 with TRBJ2-3; 11 bases line up with TRBD2. The ends lost 5 bases at V and 0 bases at J; junction bases unmatched: 13. Germline CDR1 is KGHSH and CDR2 is LQKENI. CDR3 length: 19 residues. The CDR3 region has the DNA TGTGCCAGCTCATCCCTTGGACTAGCGGGTCTAACTAGCACAGATACGCAGTATTTT. It yields the protein CASSSLGLAGLTSTDTQYF.

This clone was seen a few times. This rearrangement joins TRBV5-6 to TRBJ1-4; 10 bases are a match to TRBD1. From germline, CDR1 is SGHDT and CDR2 YYEEEE. The CDR3 runs to 15 residues. Germline trimming cut 4 bases from V and 4 bases from J; bases unmatched to any gene: 4. CDR3 loop: CASSRQGALNEKLFF. CDR3 in DNA: TGTGCCAGCAGCCGACAGGGGGCGCTTAATGAAAAACTGTTTTTT. The variable domain in full, with the rest retrieved from reference TRBV5-6 and TRBJ1-4, is DAGVTQSPTHLIKTRGQQVTLRCSPKSGHDTVSWYQQALGQGPQFIFQYYEEEERQRGNFPDRFSGHQFPNYSSELNVNALLLGDSALYLCASSRQGALNEKLFFGSGTQLSVL.

V gene TRBV5-4 combines with J gene TRBJ2-1; 8 bases match TRBD2. After removal of 3 bases from V and 9 bases from J, the junction contained 8 bases not matched to a gene. The germline V gene encodes CDR1 SGHNT and CDR2 YYREEE (reference sequence). The CDR3 sequence is 14 residues long. CDR3 in DNA: TGTGCCAGCAGCTCCGGGACTAGATTGAGTGAGCAGTTCTTC. The encoded protein is CASSSGTRLSEQFF.

The chain employs TRBV5-1 and TRBJ2-7; D is undetermined. V lost 3 bases and J 3 bases, leaving 7 bases between the germline ends. Per the germline V gene, CDR1 is SGHRS and CDR2 is YFSETQ. The CDR3 runs 12 residues. The CDR3 reads CASSSTGYEQYF. The DNA of the CDR3 is TGCGCCAGCAGCTCTACGGGCTACGAGCAGTACTTC.

V usage is TRBV5-1 and J usage is TRBJ2-1; D perhaps matches TRBD2 (6 bases). Germline V lookup: CDR1 SGHRS, CDR2 YFSETQ. V was shortened by 4 bases and J by 5 bases, with 22 bases between the two germline ends. The CDR3 consists of 17 residues. Written as DNA, the CDR3 is TGCGCCAGCAGCCCCACCCTGGGGCTAGCGCGAAACAATGAGCAGTTCTTC. It codes for CASSPTLGLARNNEQFF.

This clone was seen a single time. This sequence joins TRBV4-3 and TRBJ1-2, with D maybe TRBD1 (6 bases). The CDR3 spans 16 residues. Trimming cost V 0 bases and J 6 bases, with 17 bases left between them. Germline V gene lookup returns CDR1 LGHNA and CDR2 YSLEER. Here the CDR3 reads CASSQERSQGYHGYTF. The CDR3, as DNA: TGCGCCAGCAGCCAAGAACGGTCACAGGGATACCATGGCTACACCTTC.

There are a few counts of this clone. The rearrangement joins TRBV6-2 or TRBV6-3 to TRBJ2-2; D ambiguous. The CDR3 sequence is 14 residues long. The germline V gene has CDR1 MNHEY and CDR2 SVGEGT. V gave up 2 bases and J gave up 5 bases, with 9 bases separating them. CDR3 DNA sequence: TGTGCCAGCAGTTACGGGTTAGCTACCGGGGAGCTGTTTTTT. Protein: CASSYGLATGELFF.

This clone was counted once. This sequence joins TRBV20-1 and TRBJ2-3; 8 bases are shared with TRBD1. Looked up from germline, CDR1 is DFQATT and CDR2 is SNEGSKA (reference sequence). There are 15 residues in the CDR3. Trimming cost V 3 bases and J 3 bases; bases outside gene matches: 8. The CDR3 is CSASFRTGRTDTQYF. CDR3 bases: TGCAGTGCTAGTTTCAGGACAGGGCGAACAGATACGCAGTATTTT.

V is TRBV6-2 or TRBV6-3 and J is TRBJ1-1; D may be TRBD1 (6 bases). Trimming pared 2 bases from V and 11 bases from J, leaving 12 bases between. This CDR3 has 12 amino acids. The germline gives CDR1 MNHEY, CDR2 SVGEGT. The CDR3 sequence: CASSYRGTRAFF. The CDR3 coding sequence is TGTGCCAGCAGTTACAGGGGGACCCGGGCTTTCTTT.

V and J are TRBV27 and TRBJ2-1, with 8 bases identical to TRBD1. The CDR3 covers 15 residues. Unmatched junction bases numbered 9, after V lost 8 bases and J lost 3 bases. Germline lookup yields CDR1 MNHEY and CDR2 SMNVEV (reference sequence). CDR3 nucleotide sequence: TGTGCCAGCGGCCGAGGACAGGGTATCTACAATGAGCAGTTCTTC. This codes for CASGRGQGIYNEQFF.

The chain has TRBV14 and TRBJ1-1; a weak D match, TRBD1 (5 bases). The V gene's germline CDR1 is SGHDN and CDR2 FVKESK. Trimming removed 3 bases from V and 4 bases from J, with 15 bases in between. The CDR3 length is 15 residues. As DNA, the CDR3 is TGTGCCAGCAGCCACGATCCGGGACTTCCCACTGAAGCTTTCTTT. Its translation is CASSHDPGLPTEAFF. The variable domain in full, with the rest retrieved from reference TRBV14 and TRBJ1-1, is EAGVTQFPSHSVIEKGQTVTLRCDPISGHDNLYWYRRVMGKEIKFLLHFVKESKQDESGMPNNRFLAERTGGTYSTLKVQPAELEDSGVYFCASSHDPGLPTEAFFGQGTRLTVV.

This chain links TRBV28 with TRBJ1-3; 9 bases agree with TRBD1. The CDR3 consists of 15 residues. V gave up 8 bases and J gave up 4 bases; unmatched junction bases: 9. Germline assignment: CDR1 MDHEN and CDR2 SYDVKM. The CDR3 reads CASLRSGTGGNTIYF. CDR3 coding DNA: TGTGCCAGCCTTCGTTCGGGGACAGGGGGAAACACCATATATTTT.

Notes on this clone: The germline gene is not matched at one end of the junction; a read error may be the cause. The V and J genes are TRBV7-2 and TRBJ2-7, with D hard to call. This CDR3 region has 11 residues. CDR1 is SGHTA, CDR2 FQGNSA, per germline. The CDR3 here is CASSFSSEQYF. Here the CDR3 DNA reads TGTGCCAGCAGCTTTTCCTCCGAGCAGTACTTC.

The rearrangement uses TRBV5-1 and TRBJ2-1, with 14 bases matching TRBD2. The CDR3 extends over 17 amino acids. The junction had 6 bases not matched to a gene; V was cut back by 4 bases and J by 3 bases. The germline V gene encodes CDR1 SGHRS and CDR2 YFSETQ. Here the CDR3 reads CASSGGTSGGRYNEQFF. CDR3 nucleotide sequence: TGCGCCAGCAGCGGGGGGACTAGCGGGGGCCGCTACAATGAGCAGTTCTTC. Supplemented by reference TRBV5-1 and TRBJ2-1, the full variable domain reads KAGVTQTPRYLIKTRGQQVTLSCSPISGHRSVSWYQQTPGQGLQFLFEYFSETQRNKGNFPGRFSGRQFSNSRSEMNVSTLELGDSALYLCASSGGTSGGRYNEQFFGPGTRLTVL.

The chain recombines TRBV6-5 with TRBJ2-1; 8 bases fit TRBD2. CDR3 size: 12 residues. Trimming cost V 6 bases and J 15 bases; bases outside gene matches: 10. Germline V gene data show CDR1 as MNHEY and CDR2 as SVGAGI. CDR3 region: CASSATSAGRFF. DNA for the CDR3: TGTGCCAGCAGCGCGACTAGCGCAGGACGGTTCTTC.

The chain is built from TRBV5-4 and TRBJ1-1; 8 bases are a match to TRBD1. The germline V gene has CDR1 SGHNT and CDR2 YYREEE (reference sequence). The V gene end was trimmed by 3 bases and the J gene end by 1 base; junction bases not matched to a gene: 2. The CDR3 is 14 amino acids. This chain's CDR3 is CASSSGTGNTEAFF. In nucleotides, the CDR3 is TGTGCCAGCAGCTCAGGGACAGGGAACACTGAAGCTTTCTTT.

The chain couples TRBV7-2 to TRBJ2-2; TRBD2 agrees at 11 bases. After removal of 1 base from V and 3 bases from J, the junction contained 1 base not matched to a gene. Germline V gives CDR1 SGHTA, CDR2 FQGNSA. The CDR3 is 16 amino acids. The CDR3 is CASSLVAGGYTGELFF. The CDR3 region has the DNA TGTGCCAGCAGCTTAGTAGCGGGGGGGTACACCGGGGAGCTGTTTTTT.

This chain joins TRBV28 and TRBJ2-3; 11 nucleotides match TRBD2. CDR3 length: 16 residues. V shed 4 bases and J 2 bases; nucleotides not matched to a gene: 5. Per germline, CDR1 MDHEN and CDR2 SYDVKM. The CDR3 region is CASSSGTSGFTDTQYF. The CDR3 nucleotides read TGTGCCAGCAGTTCGGGGACTAGCGGATTCACAGATACGCAGTATTTT.